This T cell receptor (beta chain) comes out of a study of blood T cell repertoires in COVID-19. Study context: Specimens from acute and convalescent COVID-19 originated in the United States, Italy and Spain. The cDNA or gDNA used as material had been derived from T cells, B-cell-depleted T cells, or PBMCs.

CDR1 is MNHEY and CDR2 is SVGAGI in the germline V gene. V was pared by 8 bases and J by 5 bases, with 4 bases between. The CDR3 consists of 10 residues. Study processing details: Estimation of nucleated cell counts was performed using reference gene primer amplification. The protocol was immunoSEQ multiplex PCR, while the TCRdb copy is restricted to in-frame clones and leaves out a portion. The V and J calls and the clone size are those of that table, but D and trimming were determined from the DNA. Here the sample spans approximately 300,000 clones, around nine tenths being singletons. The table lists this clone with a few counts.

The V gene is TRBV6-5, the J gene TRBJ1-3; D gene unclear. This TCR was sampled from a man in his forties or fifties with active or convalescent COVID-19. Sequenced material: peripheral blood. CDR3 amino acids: CASARNTIYF. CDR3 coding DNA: TGTGCCAGCGCGAGAAACACCATATATTTT.